The TCR beta chain described here comes from a study of blood T cell repertoires in COVID-19. Study background: COVID-19 samples from acute and convalescent phases originated in the United States, Italy and Spain.

TCRdb's copy holds only in-frame clones and misses some; the assay was immunoSEQ multiplex PCR. The table lists some 400,000 clones, 87% of them singletons. The receptor was isolated from a man aged 25 to 40 who had recovered from COVID-19. What was sequenced was PBMCs or T cells enriched from blood (not recorded which).

The CDR3 region is CASSSTVKDQPQHF. CDR3 sequence (DNA): TGTGCCAGCAGCTCGACAGTTAAGGATCAGCCCCAGCATTTT. The chain recombines TRBV7-8 with TRBJ1-5, with D perhaps TRBD1 (5 bases). This CDR3 contains 14 residues. Germline CDR1 and CDR2: SGHVS and FQNEAQ. Deletions cut 4 bases from V and 5 bases from J, with 12 bases between.